The present TCR beta chain was sequenced within a study of blood T cell repertoires in COVID-19 (dated by TCRdb to the early 2020s). Broadly, across the study: Collaborator samples came from the United States, Italy and Spain and covered acute and convalescent phases of COVID-19. HLA class I and class II types, where available, came from metadata supplied by the sample provider rather than from assay-based typing. The samples were drawn from two sources: the first 160 participants of the ongoing ImmuneRACE study, and 1,200 or so subjects contributed by 6 global collaborators. A freely available public database, intended as a resource for researchers studying the immune response to SARS-CoV-2, is where the repertoires were released. Deeply sampled blood TCRbeta repertoires from subjects exposed to, actively infected with, or recovered from COVID-19 were included in the dataset. The material from the prospective study consisted of cDNA or gDNA derived from T cells, B-cell-depleted T cells, or PBMCs. A de-identified subject ID, COVID-19 status, age in years and sex were almost always included in the sample metadata.

TCRbeta CDR3 regions were amplified from genomic DNA using the immunoSEQ Assay, a bias-controlled multiplex PCR. Turning to the authors' computational methods: Within the assay, amplification of reference gene primers was used to estimate how many nucleated cells each sample contained. To quantify the absolute abundance of each unique TCRbeta CDR3 rearrangement, sequence reads were collapsed and filtered. Productive Simpson clonality was computed per sample as the square root of Simpson's diversity index over productive rearrangements. TCRdb provides this immuneACCESS table in a form limited to in-frame rearrangements. Some clones are lacking; in checked studies, under half of them reflect an unresolved V gene, and why the rest are absent is not known. V and J calls and clone size are copied from that table; D and trimming were computed from the DNA. The sample data list approximately 85,000 clones, and roughly 90% of these were observed just once. Together, the top ten hold 25% to 35% of the sample.

The investigation overall reported the following: Clinical and demographic metadata were provided uncurated, with the amount varying by source and participant.

The collaborating institutions used their own protocols to collect whole blood in K2EDTA tubes. For TCRbeta analysis, collaborators shipped samples in one of three forms: frozen whole blood, isolated PBMCs, or DNA extracted from either of those sample types. Taken from cysteine to phenylalanine, the CDR3 has 14 residues. Just CDR3 DNA is preserved here, 42 bases in frame from base 1. The V and J ends are trimmed by 6 bases and 1 base, leaving 12 bases between them. CDR1 and CDR2 were assigned from the germline V gene as MNHEY and SVGAGI. On this clone: Which antigen it targets is not known. Base qualities are not at hand, and no much larger clone is one base apart.

The source of this sequence is a man aged 50 or older with active or convalescent COVID-19. This chain is built from TRBV6-5 and TRBJ1-1, with the D gene uncertain. Sequencing used peripheral blood. CDR3 sequence: CASSRGRENTEAFF. The sequence in DNA is TGTGCCAGCAGCCGCGGGAGGGAGAACACTGAAGCTTTCTTT.